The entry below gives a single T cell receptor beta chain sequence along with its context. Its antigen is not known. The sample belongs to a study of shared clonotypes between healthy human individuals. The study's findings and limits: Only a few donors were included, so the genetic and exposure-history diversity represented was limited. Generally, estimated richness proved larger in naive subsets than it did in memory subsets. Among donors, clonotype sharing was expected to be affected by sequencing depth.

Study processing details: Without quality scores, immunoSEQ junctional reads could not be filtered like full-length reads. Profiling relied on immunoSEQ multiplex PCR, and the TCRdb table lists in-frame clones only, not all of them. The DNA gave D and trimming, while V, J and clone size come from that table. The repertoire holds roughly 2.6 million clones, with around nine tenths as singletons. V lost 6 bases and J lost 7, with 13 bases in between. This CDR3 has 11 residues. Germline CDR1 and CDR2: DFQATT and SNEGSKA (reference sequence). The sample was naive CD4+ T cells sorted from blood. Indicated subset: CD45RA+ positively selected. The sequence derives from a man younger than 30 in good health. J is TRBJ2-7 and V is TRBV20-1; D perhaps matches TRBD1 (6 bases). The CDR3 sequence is CSAPTGLEQYF. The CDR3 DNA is TGCAGTGCGCCCACAGGGCTGGAGCAGTACTTC.